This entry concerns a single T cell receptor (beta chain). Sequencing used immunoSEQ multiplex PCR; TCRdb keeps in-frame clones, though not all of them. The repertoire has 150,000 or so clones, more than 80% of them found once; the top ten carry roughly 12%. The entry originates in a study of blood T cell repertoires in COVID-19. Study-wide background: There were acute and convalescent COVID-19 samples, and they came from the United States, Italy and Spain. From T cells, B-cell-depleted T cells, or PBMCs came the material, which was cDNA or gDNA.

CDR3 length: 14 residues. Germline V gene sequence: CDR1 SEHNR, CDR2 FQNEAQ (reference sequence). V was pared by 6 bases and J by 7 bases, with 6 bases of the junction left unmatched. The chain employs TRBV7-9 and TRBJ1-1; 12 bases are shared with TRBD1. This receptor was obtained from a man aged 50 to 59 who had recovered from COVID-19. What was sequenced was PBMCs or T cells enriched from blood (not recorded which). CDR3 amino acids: CASSWGQGAGEAFF. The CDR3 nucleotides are TGTGCCAGCAGTTGGGGACAGGGGGCGGGTGAAGCTTTCTTT.